Included here is one TCR beta chain sequence, with context. Other nucleotide sequences from this sample produce the same CDR3. The data were taken from a study of blood T cell repertoires in COVID-19. Recruited during active infection, patients (from Seattle) were subsequently followed longitudinally. V was trimmed by 2 bases and J by 2 bases, leaving 10 bases between them. CDR3 length equals 15 residues. Germline CDR1 is MNHEY and CDR2 is SVGEGT. Per the original data handling: For nucleated cells, counts were estimated from reference gene primer amplification. Clones were read by immunoSEQ multiplex PCR, and TCRdb kept only the in-frame ones, dropping some. V and J calls and clone size follow that table, whereas D and trimming were derived from the DNA. The data contain around 260,000 clones, 90% to 95% of them singletons.

The chain carries TRBV6-2 or TRBV6-3 and TRBJ2-1, with D tentatively TRBD2 (6 bases). The source material was peripheral blood. The receptor was derived from a woman aged 25-40 years with COVID-19, enrolled during active disease. In DNA, the CDR3 is TGTGCCAGCAGTTACGGCGGCGGGGCCTACAATGAGCAGTTCTTC. This encodes CASSYGGGAYNEQFF.